This TCR beta chain was identified in a study of cytomegalovirus exposure and HLA in healthy donors. The V end lost 6 bases, the J end lost 0 bases, and 12 bases lay between the germline ends. Germline V gene data show CDR1 as MNHEY and CDR2 as SVGAGI. This CDR3 contains 15 residues. PCR involved 60 Vbeta and 13 Jbeta primers. Profiling relied on immunoSEQ multiplex PCR, and the TCRdb table lists in-frame clones only, not all of them. The data show approximately 150,000 clones, roughly 79% seen once. Sequenced material: PBMCs. This chain uses TRBV6-5 with TRBJ1-5; D ambiguous. The TCR originated in a woman under 40 in good health and CMV-seronegative. The CDR3 nucleotides are TGTGCCAGCAGGTTGGGAGGTGATAGCAATCAGCCCCAGCATTTT. Translation gives CASRLGGDSNQPQHF.